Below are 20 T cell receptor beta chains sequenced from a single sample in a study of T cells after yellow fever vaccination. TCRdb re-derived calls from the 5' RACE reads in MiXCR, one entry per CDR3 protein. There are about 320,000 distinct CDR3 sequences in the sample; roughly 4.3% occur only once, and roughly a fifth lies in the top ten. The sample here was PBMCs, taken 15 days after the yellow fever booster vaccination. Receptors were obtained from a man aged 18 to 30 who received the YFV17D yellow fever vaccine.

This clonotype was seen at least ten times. As DNA, the CDR3 is TGTGCCAGCAGCTTAGAAGGGGCTCACTCTGGAAACACCATATATTTT. This encodes CASSLEGAHSGNTIYF. The V call is TRBV7-8, the J call TRBJ1-3, with D possibly being TRBD1 (5 bases). Germline V gene sequence: CDR1 SGHVS, CDR2 FQNEAQ. Trimming took off 1 base at V and 0 bases at J, with 10 bases between the two ends. This CDR3 contains 16 residues.

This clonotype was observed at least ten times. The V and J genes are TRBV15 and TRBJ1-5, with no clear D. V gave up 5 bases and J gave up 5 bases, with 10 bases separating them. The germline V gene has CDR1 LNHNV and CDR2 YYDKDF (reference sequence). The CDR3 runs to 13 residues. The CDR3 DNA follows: TGTGCCACCAGCCCCTCTCCTGATCAGCCCCAGCATTTT. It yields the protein CATSPSPDQPQHF.

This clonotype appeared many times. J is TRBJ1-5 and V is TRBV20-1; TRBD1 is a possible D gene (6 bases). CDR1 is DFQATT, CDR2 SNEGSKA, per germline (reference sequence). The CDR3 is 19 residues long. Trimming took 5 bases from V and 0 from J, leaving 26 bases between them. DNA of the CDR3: TGCAGTGCTCTCAGTCCCGGGACACCGAAAGGTCATAGCAATCAGCCCCAGCATTTT. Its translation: CSALSPGTPKGHSNQPQHF.

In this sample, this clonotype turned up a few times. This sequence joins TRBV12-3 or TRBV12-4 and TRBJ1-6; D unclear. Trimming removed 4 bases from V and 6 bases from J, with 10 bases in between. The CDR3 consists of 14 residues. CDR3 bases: TGTGCCAGCAGTTCCCCCAGGAGTAATTCACCCCTCCACTTT. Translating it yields CASSSPRSNSPLHF.

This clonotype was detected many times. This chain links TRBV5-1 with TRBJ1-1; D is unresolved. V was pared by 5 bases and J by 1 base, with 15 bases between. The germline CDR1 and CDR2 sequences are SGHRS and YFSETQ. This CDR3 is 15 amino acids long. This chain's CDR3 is CASSAQWIGNTEAFF. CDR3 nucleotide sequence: TGCGCCAGCAGTGCGCAATGGATTGGGAACACTGAAGCTTTCTTT.

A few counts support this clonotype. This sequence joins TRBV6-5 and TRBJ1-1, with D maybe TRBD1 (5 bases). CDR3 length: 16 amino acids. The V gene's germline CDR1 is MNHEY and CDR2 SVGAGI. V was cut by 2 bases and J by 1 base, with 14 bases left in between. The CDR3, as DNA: TGTGCCAGCAGTTACGATGTGGGGGGTCAGAACACTGAAGCTTTCTTT. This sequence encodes CASSYDVGGQNTEAFF.

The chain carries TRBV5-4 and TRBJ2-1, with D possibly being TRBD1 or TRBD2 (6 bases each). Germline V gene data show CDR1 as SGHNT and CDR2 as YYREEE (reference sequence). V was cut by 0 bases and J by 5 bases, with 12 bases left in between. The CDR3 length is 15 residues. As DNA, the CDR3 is TGTGCCAGCAGCTTGGGGGGGGCGCAAGACAATGAGCAGTTCTTC. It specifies CASSLGGAQDNEQFF.

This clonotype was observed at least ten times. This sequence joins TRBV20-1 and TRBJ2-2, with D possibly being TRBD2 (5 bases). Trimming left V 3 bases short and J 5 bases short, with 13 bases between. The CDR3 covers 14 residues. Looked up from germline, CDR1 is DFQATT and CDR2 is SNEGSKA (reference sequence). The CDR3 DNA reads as TGCAGTGCTAGGGGCCTAGCAAGTACCGGGGAGCTGTTTTTT. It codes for CSARGLASTGELFF.

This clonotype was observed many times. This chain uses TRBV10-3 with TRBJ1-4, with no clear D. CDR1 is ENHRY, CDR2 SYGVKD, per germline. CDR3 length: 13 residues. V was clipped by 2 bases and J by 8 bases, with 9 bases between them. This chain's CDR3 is CAISEKVGEKLFF. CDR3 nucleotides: TGTGCCATCAGTGAGAAGGTTGGGGAAAAACTGTTTTTT.

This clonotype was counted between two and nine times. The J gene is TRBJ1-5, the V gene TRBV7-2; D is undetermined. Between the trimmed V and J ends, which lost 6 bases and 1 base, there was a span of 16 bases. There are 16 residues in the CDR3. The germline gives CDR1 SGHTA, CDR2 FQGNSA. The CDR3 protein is CASSDLGIFSNQPQHF. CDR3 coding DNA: TGTGCCAGCAGTGACTTAGGGATTTTCAGCAATCAGCCCCAGCATTTT.

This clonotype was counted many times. The CDR3 sequence is CGTGAYGYTF. CDR3 bases: TGTGGGACGGGGGCCTATGGCTACACCTTC. The genes are TRBV28 and TRBJ1-2; D might be TRBD1 (6 bases). CDR3 size: 10 residues. Germline CDR1 and CDR2: MDHEN and SYDVKM.

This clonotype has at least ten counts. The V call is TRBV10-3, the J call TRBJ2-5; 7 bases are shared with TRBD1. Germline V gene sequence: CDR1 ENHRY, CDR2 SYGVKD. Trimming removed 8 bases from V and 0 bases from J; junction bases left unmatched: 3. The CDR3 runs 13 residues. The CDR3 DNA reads TGTGCCATCGCGGACAGGAACCAAGAGACCCAGTACTTC. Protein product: CAIADRNQETQYF.

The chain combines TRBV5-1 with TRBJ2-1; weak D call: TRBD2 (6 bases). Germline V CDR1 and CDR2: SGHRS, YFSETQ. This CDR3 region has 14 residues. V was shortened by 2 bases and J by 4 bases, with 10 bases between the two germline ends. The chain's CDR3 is CASSFRTTYNEQFF. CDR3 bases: TGCGCCAGCAGCTTTCGGACTACTTACAATGAGCAGTTCTTC.

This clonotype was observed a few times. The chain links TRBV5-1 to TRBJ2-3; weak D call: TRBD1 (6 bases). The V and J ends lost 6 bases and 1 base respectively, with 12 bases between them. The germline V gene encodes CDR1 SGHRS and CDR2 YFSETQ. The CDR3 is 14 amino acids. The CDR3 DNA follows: TGCGCCAGCACGGCAGGGGACGGCACAGATACGCAGTATTTT. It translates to CASTAGDGTDTQYF.

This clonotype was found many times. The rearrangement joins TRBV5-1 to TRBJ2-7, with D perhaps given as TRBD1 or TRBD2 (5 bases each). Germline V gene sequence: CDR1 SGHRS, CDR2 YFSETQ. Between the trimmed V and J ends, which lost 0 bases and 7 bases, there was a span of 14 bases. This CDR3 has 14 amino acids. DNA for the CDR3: TGCGCCAGCAGCTTGGGAGGGGAAGAGGGAGAGCAGTACGTC. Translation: CASSLGGEEGEQYV.

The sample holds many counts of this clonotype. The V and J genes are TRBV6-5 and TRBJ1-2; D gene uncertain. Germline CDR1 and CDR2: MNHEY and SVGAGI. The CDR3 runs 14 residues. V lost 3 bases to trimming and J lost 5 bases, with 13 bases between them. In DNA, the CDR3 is TGTGCCAGCAGTTATTACGGGCCGAGTTATGGCTACACCTTC. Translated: CASSYYGPSYGYTF.

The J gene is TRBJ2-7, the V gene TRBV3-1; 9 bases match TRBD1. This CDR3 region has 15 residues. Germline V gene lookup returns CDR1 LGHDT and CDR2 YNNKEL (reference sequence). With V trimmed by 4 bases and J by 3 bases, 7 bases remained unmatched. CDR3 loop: CASSPGQGPFYEQYV. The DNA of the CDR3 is TGTGCCAGCAGCCCGGGACAGGGACCCTTCTACGAGCAGTACGTC.

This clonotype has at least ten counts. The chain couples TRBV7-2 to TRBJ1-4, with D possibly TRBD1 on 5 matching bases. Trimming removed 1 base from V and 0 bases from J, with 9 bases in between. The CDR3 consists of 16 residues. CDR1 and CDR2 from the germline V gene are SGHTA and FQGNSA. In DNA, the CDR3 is TGTGCCAGCAGCTTAGTGGGGCCCCCAACTAATGAAAAACTGTTTTTT. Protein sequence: CASSLVGPPTNEKLFF.

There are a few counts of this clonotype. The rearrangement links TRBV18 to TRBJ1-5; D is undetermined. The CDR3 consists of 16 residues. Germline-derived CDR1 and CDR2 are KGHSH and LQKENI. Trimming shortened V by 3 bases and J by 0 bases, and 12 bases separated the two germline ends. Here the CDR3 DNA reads TGTGCCAGCTCACCGGGGATACGCTATAGCAATCAGCCCCAGCATTTT. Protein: CASSPGIRYSNQPQHF.

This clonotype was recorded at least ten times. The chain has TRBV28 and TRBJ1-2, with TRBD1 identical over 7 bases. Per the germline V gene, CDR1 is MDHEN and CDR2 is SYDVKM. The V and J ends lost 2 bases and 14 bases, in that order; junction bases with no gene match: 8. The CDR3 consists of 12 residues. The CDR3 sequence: CASSLRRDSVTF. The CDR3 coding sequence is TGTGCCAGCAGTTTAAGGAGGGACAGCGTAACCTTC.